Below are 6 T cell receptor beta chains sequenced from a single sample in a study of T cell responses to AZD1222 COVID-19 vaccine. Measured with immunoSEQ multiplex PCR; TCRdb has only the in-frame clones, and not every one. The data contain about 130,000 clones, approximately 90% of them singletons. The source was peripheral blood, collected 28 days after the second AZD1222 dose. The source is an adult who received the AZD1222 COVID-19 vaccine.

Only one count was recorded for this clone. The chain recombines TRBV6-5 with TRBJ1-2; D perhaps matches TRBD1 (6 bases). This CDR3 region has 14 residues. CDR1 is MNHEY and CDR2 is SVGAGI in the germline V gene. Trimming removed 2 bases at V and 4 bases at J, with 11 bases between. CDR3 amino acids: CASSYKDRAYGYTF. The CDR3 region has the DNA TGTGCCAGCAGTTACAAGGACAGAGCCTATGGCTACACCTTC.

The chain carries TRBV25-1 and TRBJ1-2, with D tentatively TRBD1 (6 bases). Germline lookup yields CDR1 MGHDK and CDR2 SYGVNS. The CDR3 runs to 16 residues. Trimming took off 0 bases at V and 4 bases at J, with 15 bases between the two ends. For the CDR3, the DNA is TGTGCCAGCAGTGAATATGCGGAAAGGGGGACCTATGGCTACACCTTC. It encodes CASSEYAERGTYGYTF.

The gene calls are TRBV24-1 and TRBJ2-7; D remains unclear. V shed 6 bases and J shed 6 bases, with 8 bases lying between them. CDR3 length equals 11 residues. CDR1 is KGHDR, CDR2 SFDVKD, per germline. The CDR3 region is CATSLGLEQYF. The CDR3 DNA reads as TGTGCCACCAGTCTGGGTCTCGAGCAGTACTTC.

The V and J genes are TRBV30 and TRBJ2-7; D may be TRBD1 (5 bases). In germline, CDR1 is GTSNPN, CDR2 SVGIG (reference sequence). Deletions cut 0 bases from V and 5 bases from J, with 5 bases between. CDR3 length: 11 residues. In DNA form, the CDR3 reads TGTGCCTGGAGTGTAGGGGACGAGCAGTACTTC. This translates into CAWSVGDEQYF.

The V call is TRBV6-5, the J call TRBJ2-5; D is possibly TRBD1 (6 bases). This CDR3 has 15 amino acids. CDR1 is MNHEY, CDR2 SVGAGI, per germline. Trimming pared 6 bases from V and 5 bases from J, leaving 19 bases between. In DNA, the CDR3 is TGTGCCAGCAGGCACGGGACACCAAAGGGGGAGACCCAGTACTTC. It is translated as CASRHGTPKGETQYF.

The genes are TRBV4-1 and TRBJ1-1; the D is unclear. The CDR3 extends over 15 amino acids. V shed 0 bases and J shed 1 base, with 9 bases lying between them. Germline V gene data show CDR1 as MGHRA and CDR2 as YSYEKL. The CDR3 sequence: CASSQDLLANTEAFF. The CDR3 region has the DNA TGCGCCAGCAGCCAAGATCTTTTGGCGAACACTGAAGCTTTCTTT.